One and the same sample provided the 3 T cell receptor beta chains below, sequenced in a study of beta chain features in type 1 diabetes. Every isolated RNA sample was fully reverse transcribed, so sequencing captured expressed TCRB transcripts. Only in-frame clones appear in the TCRdb table, and some are missing; sequencing was by immunoSEQ multiplex PCR. The sample lists around 600,000 clones; over 10% were seen once. General study points: Within each of all four CD4+ subsets, Type 1 diabetes patients had TCRB CDR3s that were moderately but significantly shorter.

No antigen has been identified for these receptors. Sequenced: naive CD4+ T cells from blood. The receptors here all came from a man aged 25-45 years with type 1 diabetes.

This clone was seen more than once but under ten times. The chain couples TRBV7-9 to TRBJ2-7, with 7 bases that match TRBD1. Germline V CDR1 and CDR2: SEHNR, FQNEAQ (reference sequence). V gave up 5 bases and J gave up 4 bases; unmatched junction bases: 8. The CDR3 has 14 residues. As DNA, the CDR3 is TGTGCCAGCAGCCCACAGGGGAGTCGATACGAGCAGTACTTC. It is translated as CASSPQGSRYEQYF.

The chain has TRBV30 and TRBJ1-5; 7 positions match TRBD1. The CDR3 loop spans 14 amino acids. Unmatched junction bases numbered 8, after V lost 2 bases and J lost 7 bases. Germline V gives CDR1 GTSNPN, CDR2 SVGIG (reference sequence). The CDR3 region has the DNA TGTGCCTGGAGTCTCCCAGGGGGAAGCCAGCCCCAGCATTTT. It encodes CAWSLPGGSQPQHF.

The chain joins TRBV10-3 to TRBJ2-7; no firm D call. Trimming took off 0 bases at V and 3 bases at J, with 9 bases between the two ends. CDR1 and CDR2 from the germline V gene are ENHRY and SYGVKD. The CDR3 runs 14 residues. The CDR3 region has the DNA TGTGCCATCAGTGAGTCGATACTAAACTACGAGCAGTACTTC. Its protein product is CAISESILNYEQYF.